A single sample is the source of the 19 T cell receptor beta chains below, sequenced in a study of T cells in Graves' hyperthyroidism and ophthalmopathy. RNA transcripts provided the source from which TCR beta CDR3 regions were amplified. Initially, a first-round RT-PCR of the TCR CDR3 employed the HTBI primer set. TCRdb itself ran the multiplex PCR reads through MiXCR, one entry per CDR3 protein. The repertoire holds hundreds of thousands of distinct CDR3 sequences, with approximately 15% as singletons. Sequencing used blood. The receptors derive from a woman between 45 and 60 years old with Graves' ophthalmopathy.

This clonotype showed up many times. The V gene is TRBV5-1, the J gene TRBJ2-1; 9 bases are shared with TRBD2. From germline, CDR1 is SGHRS and CDR2 YFSETQ. With 5 bases clipped from V and 0 bases from J, the junction kept 6 bases outside the gene matches. CDR3 length: 16 residues. DNA of the CDR3: TGCGCCAGCAGTTCCCTGGGACTAGCCTCCTACAATGAGCAGTTCTTC. Translation gives CASSSLGLASYNEQFF.

There are a few counts of this clonotype. V and J are TRBV4-2 and TRBJ2-2; 8 positions agree with TRBD2. The CDR3 has 18 amino acids. The germline V gene encodes CDR1 LGHNA and CDR2 YNFKEQ. V trimming: 3 bases; J trimming: 1 base; junction bases outside the gene matches: 10. This chain's CDR3 is CASSQPGTRLLNTGELFF. The CDR3 coding sequence is TGTGCCAGCAGCCAGCCCGGGACTAGACTATTGAACACCGGGGAGCTGTTTTTT.

Concerning this clonotype: Possible read error: a much larger clone is one base away. V gene TRBV7-3 combines with J gene TRBJ2-3; D not resolved. The ends were cut back, 5 bases at V and 2 bases at J, with 8 bases in the middle. The CDR3 sequence is 13 residues long. From germline, CDR1 is SGHTA and CDR2 FQGTGA. This CDR3 is CASSEDHTDTQYF. CDR3 nucleotide sequence: TGTGCCAGCAGCGAAGATCACACAGATACGCAGTATTTT.

This clonotype came up many times. The chain has TRBV28 and TRBJ1-2, with no clear D. Germline CDR1 MDHEN, CDR2 SYDVKM. V lost 3 bases and J 9 bases, leaving 8 bases between the germline ends. CDR3 length: 11 amino acids. The CDR3 bases are TGTGCCAGCAGTTTTATGGACCGCTACACCTTC. It is translated as CASSFMDRYTF.

This clonotype was counted between two and nine times. The V and J genes are TRBV27 and TRBJ2-7; no reliable D call. Germline CDR1 and CDR2: MNHEY and SMNVEV (reference sequence). Trimming stripped 8 bases from V and 2 bases from J, with 13 bases between. This CDR3 is built from 13 residues. The CDR3 region has the DNA TGTGCCAGCTCGGATCTCCGAACCTACGAGCAGTACTTC. This gives the protein CASSDLRTYEQYF.

Written as DNA, the CDR3 is TGTGCCAGCAGCTTAGGGACTGTGACCTACGAGCAGTACTTC. Amino acid sequence: CASSLGTVTYEQYF. The chain uses TRBV13 and TRBJ2-7; D unresolved. V was pared by 0 bases and J by 2 bases, with 8 bases between. CDR1 and CDR2 from the germline V gene are PRHDT and FYEKMQ (reference sequence). The CDR3 sequence is 14 residues long.

The genes are TRBV27 and TRBJ2-4; the match to TRBD2 covers 14 bases. V was clipped by 3 bases and J by 6 bases; unmatched bases: 10. This CDR3 has 18 residues. Germline CDR1 is MNHEY and CDR2 is SMNVEV (reference sequence). The CDR3 coding sequence is TGTGCCAGCAGTTTCCGTCCCGTCGGACTAGCGGGAGGAAACATTCAGTACTTC. This gives the protein CASSFRPVGLAGGNIQYF.

This clonotype was found many times. The gene calls are TRBV27 and TRBJ2-1, with TRBD2 matching 16 bases. The germline V gene has CDR1 MNHEY and CDR2 SMNVEV (reference sequence). V trimming: 8 bases; J trimming: 9 bases; junction bases outside the gene matches: 25. The CDR3 is 21 amino acids. The CDR3 region has the DNA TGTGCCAGCTCCTCACCCAGGGCGGGACTAGCGGGAGGGCCCTGGCAGCTTGAGCAGTTCTTC. The encoded protein is CASSSPRAGLAGGPWQLEQFF.

This clonotype showed up many times. The chain employs TRBV2 and TRBJ1-1; maybe TRBD1 (6 bases). The CDR3 has 16 amino acids. Between the trimmed V and J ends, which lost 4 bases and 1 base, there was a span of 16 bases. Germline loops: CDR1 SNHLY, CDR2 FYNNEI. CDR3: CASSARVTGTNTEAFF. DNA of the CDR3: TGTGCCAGCAGTGCTCGGGTTACAGGGACGAACACTGAAGCTTTCTTT. The whole variable domain, filled in from reference TRBV2 and TRBJ1-1, reads EPEVTQTPSHQVTQMGQEVILRCVPISNHLYFYWYRQILGQKVEFLVSFYNNEISEKSEIFDDQFSVERPDGSNFTLKIRSTKLEDSAMYFCASSARVTGTNTEAFFGQGTRLTVV.

This clonotype was counted many times. J is TRBJ1-5 and V is TRBV28; tentatively, D is TRBD1 (6 bases). The CDR3 is 15 residues long. V was clipped by 3 bases and J by 4 bases, with 13 bases between them. CDR1 is MDHEN, CDR2 SYDVKM, per germline. This CDR3 reads CASSFLTGQNQPQHF. CDR3 bases: TGTGCCAGCAGTTTTCTGACAGGACAAAATCAGCCCCAGCATTTT.

The V gene is TRBV7-9, the J gene TRBJ2-6; D ambiguous. V lost 7 bases and J lost 0, with 7 bases in between. This CDR3 is 14 amino acids long. Germline-derived CDR1 and CDR2 are SEHNR and FQNEAQ (reference sequence). This CDR3 is CASMSDSGANVLTF. CDR3 DNA sequence: TGTGCCAGCATGTCGGACTCTGGGGCCAACGTCCTGACTTTC. Together with reference TRBV7-9 and TRBJ2-6, the CDR3 gives the full variable domain: DTGVSQNPRHKITKRGQNVTFRCDPISEHNRLYWYRQTLGQGPEFLTYFQNEAQLEKSRLLSDRFSAERPKGSFSTLEIQRTEQGDSAMYLCASMSDSGANVLTFGAGSRLTVL.

The chain has TRBV7-3 and TRBJ2-3, with TRBD2 matching over 11 bases. V shed 5 bases, J shed 5 bases, and the junction held 12 bases outside the gene matches. Germline loops: CDR1 SGHTA, CDR2 FQGTGA. CDR3 size: 17 residues. The chain's CDR3 is CASSPQITSGRGDTQYF. The CDR3 DNA reads TGTGCCAGCAGCCCCCAAATCACTAGCGGGAGAGGAGATACGCAGTATTTT.

The V call is TRBV24-1, the J call TRBJ2-1; 11 bases are shared with TRBD2. V dropped 8 bases and J dropped 2; count of bases not matched to a gene: 13. The germline V gene encodes CDR1 KGHDR and CDR2 SFDVKD. The CDR3 extends over 18 amino acids. The CDR3 nucleotides are TGTGCCACCAACCCCGGGACTAGCGGAAAGGAACCCTACAATGAGCAGTTCTTC. Translated: CATNPGTSGKEPYNEQFF.

This clonotype was detected ten times or more. The chain joins TRBV7-8 to TRBJ2-3; 8 nucleotides agree with TRBD1. The J segment lost 5 bases and the V segment lost 5 bases, leaving 6 bases of the junction unmatched. The CDR3 runs 14 residues. CDR1 is SGHVS and CDR2 is FQNEAQ in the germline V gene. CDR3 DNA sequence: TGTGCCAGCAGCCTCAGGGGGCCACTAGATACGCAGTATTTT. Encoded protein: CASSLRGPLDTQYF.

This clonotype was observed many times. This chain uses TRBV20-1 with TRBJ2-7; no clear D. The CDR3 has 13 residues. Germline-derived CDR1 and CDR2 are DFQATT and SNEGSKA (reference sequence). V was clipped by 1 base and J by 2 bases, with 9 bases between them. The CDR3 DNA reads as TGCAGTGCTAGAGTTATCCAGGCCTACGAGCAGTACTTC. Translation gives CSARVIQAYEQYF.

This clonotype was counted many times. The rearrangement uses TRBV11-3 and TRBJ2-1; TRBD2 matches at 10 bases. In germline, CDR1 is SGHNT, CDR2 YENEEA. J gave up 6 bases and V 3 bases, and 8 bases lay outside the gene matches. The CDR3 covers 16 residues. The CDR3 here is CASSFSGTSEINEQFF. In DNA, the CDR3 is TGTGCCAGCAGCTTCTCCGGGACTAGCGAGATCAATGAGCAGTTCTTC.

This clonotype was found many times. V usage is TRBV7-2 and J usage is TRBJ2-7; D unresolved. The CDR3 consists of 15 residues. Germline V gene data show CDR1 as SGHTA and CDR2 as FQGNSA. V shed 0 bases and J shed 1 base, with 10 bases lying between them. This CDR3 is CASSLAGYRSYEQYF. In nucleotides, the CDR3 is TGTGCCAGCAGCTTAGCGGGTTACCGGTCCTACGAGCAGTACTTC.

This clonotype was counted ten times or more. The V gene is TRBV27, the J gene TRBJ2-5; D possibly corresponds to TRBD1 (6 bases). V lost 4 bases and J 5 bases, leaving 11 bases between the germline ends. There are 13 residues in the CDR3. Germline CDR1 MNHEY, CDR2 SMNVEV (reference sequence). The chain's CDR3 is CASSSDRGETQYF. The CDR3 DNA sequence: TGTGCCAGCAGTTCGGACAGAGGGGAGACCCAGTACTTC.

The CDR3 region is CASSDFPASEKLFF. Written as DNA, the CDR3 is TGTGCCAGCAGTGATTTCCCCGCCTCCGAAAAACTGTTTTTT. The V and J genes are TRBV6-1 and TRBJ1-4; unclear D gene. The CDR3 has 14 amino acids. Germline CDR1 reads MNHNS; CDR2 reads SASEGT. Trimming cost V 3 bases and J 8 bases, with 13 bases left between them.